Shown below are 28 T cell receptor beta chains from a single sample sequenced in a study of blood T cells in healthy people across ages. Primers used in a second PCR of roughly 7 to 12 cycles were a sample-barcoded 5' primer and a J-beta primer mix. TCRdb reprocessed the 5' RACE reads with MiXCR, giving one entry per CDR3 protein. The repertoire includes about 580,000 distinct CDR3 sequences, less than 60% of them detected once, and about 26% sits in the top ten. Sequenced sample: blood. Source of these receptors: an elderly man in good health.

The chain uses TRBV12-3 or TRBV12-4 and TRBJ2-7, with unresolved D. V was pared by 0 bases and J by 3 bases, with 9 bases between. CDR3 size: 14 residues. CDR3 DNA: TGTGCCAGCAGTTTAGCGCTGGGCAACTACGAGCAGTACTTC. Translation: CASSLALGNYEQYF.

Only a few counts were recorded for this clonotype. The V call is TRBV3-1, the J call TRBJ2-5; 8 bases are shared with TRBD2. CDR1 is LGHDT and CDR2 is YNNKEL in the germline V gene (reference sequence). There are 15 residues in the CDR3. Trimming cost V 4 bases and J 11 bases; bases outside gene matches: 15. The CDR3 DNA reads TGTGCCAGCAGCCGTATAGCGGGAAGTGTGAATGAGCAGTACTTC. Translated, it gives CASSRIAGSVNEQYF.

This CDR3 is CASSPQASRYNSPLHF. As DNA, the CDR3 is TGTGCCAGCAGCCCACAAGCCTCCCGGTATAATTCACCCCTCCACTTT. The rearrangement links TRBV7-2 to TRBJ1-6, with no clear D. The CDR3 has 16 residues. V lost 5 bases and J lost 4, with 15 bases in between. Germline V gene data show CDR1 as SGHTA and CDR2 as FQGNSA.

The chain couples TRBV10-3 to TRBJ2-7; D ambiguous. V was cut by 3 bases and J by 2 bases, with 11 bases left in between. The germline CDR1 and CDR2 sequences are ENHRY and SYGVKD. The CDR3 spans 14 residues. CDR3 bases: TGTGCCATCAGTGAAGGGCAGCCTGCCTACGAGCAGTACTTC. Its protein product is CAISEGQPAYEQYF.

A few counts support this clonotype. The chain has TRBV27 and TRBJ1-1, with D possibly TRBD1 on 5 matching bases. Per germline, CDR1 MNHEY and CDR2 SMNVEV (reference sequence). There are 17 residues in the CDR3. The ends were cut back, 6 bases at V and 5 bases at J, with 25 bases in the middle. The chain's CDR3 is CASSLGVGQGGRTEAFF. The DNA of the CDR3 is TGTGCCAGCAGCCTGGGAGTCGGGCAGGGTGGAAGAACTGAAGCTTTCTTT.

This clonotype came up a few times. This chain connects TRBV7-2 to TRBJ2-1; no clear D gene. CDR1 and CDR2 from the germline V gene are SGHTA and FQGNSA. The CDR3 sequence is 16 residues long. V lost 0 bases and J 0 bases, leaving 9 bases between the germline ends. The CDR3 coding sequence is TGTGCCAGCAGCTTAGCGGGTGGCTACTCCTACAATGAGCAGTTCTTC. It is translated as CASSLAGGYSYNEQFF.

This clonotype has a count of ten or more. The V call is TRBV6-6, the J call TRBJ1-1; D is uncertain. The V and J ends lost 2 bases and 2 bases respectively, with 9 bases between them. CDR3 length: 14 residues. Germline V gives CDR1 MNHNY, CDR2 SVGAGI (reference sequence). The CDR3 DNA reads TGTGCCAGCAGTTACGGAAGGGCTAACACTGAAGCTTTCTTT. It is translated as CASSYGRANTEAFF.

This clonotype showed up just once. The J gene is TRBJ2-7, the V gene TRBV24-1; TRBD1 is a possible D gene (5 bases). The CDR3 is made up of 13 amino acids. The germline gives CDR1 KGHDR, CDR2 SFDVKD. Trimming took off 5 bases at V and 0 bases at J, with 7 bases between the two ends. Here the CDR3 reads CATSATDSYEQYF. In DNA form, the CDR3 reads TGTGCCACCAGTGCGACAGACTCCTACGAGCAGTACTTC.

The V and J genes are TRBV6-5 and TRBJ2-7; D call uncertain. The V gene lost 6 bases and the J gene lost 1 base, with 10 bases spanning the gap. CDR1 is MNHEY and CDR2 is SVGAGI in the germline V gene. This CDR3 has 13 amino acids. The DNA for the CDR3 is TGTGCCAGCAGCCCGGCTGCATCCTACGAGCAGTACTTC. Its protein product is CASSPAASYEQYF.

This clonotype was recorded a few times. The J gene is TRBJ1-1, the V gene TRBV7-2; TRBD1 matches 12 bases. Per the germline V gene, CDR1 is SGHTA and CDR2 is FQGNSA. The trim removed 5 bases at V and 7 bases at J, leaving 8 bases unmatched. The CDR3 runs to 15 residues. CDR3 nucleotides: TGTGCCAGCAGCATCGAAGGGACAGGGGGCAATGAAGCTTTCTTT. It translates to CASSIEGTGGNEAFF.

This clonotype was seen only a few times. The rearrangement uses TRBV20-1 and TRBJ2-6; no reliable D call. The ends were cut back, 3 bases at V and 2 bases at J, with 8 bases in the middle. CDR1 DFQATT and CDR2 SNEGSKA come from the germline V gene (reference sequence). The CDR3 spans 14 residues. CDR3 coding DNA: TGCAGTGCTAGGTCGGATCCTGGGGCCAACGTCCTGACTTTC. It is translated as CSARSDPGANVLTF.

The chain is built from TRBV5-1 and TRBJ2-5, with D unresolved. Trimming left V 1 base short and J 7 bases short, with 17 bases between. The CDR3 loop spans 15 amino acids. Looked up from germline, CDR1 is SGHRS and CDR2 is YFSETQ. CDR3 in amino acids: CASSLLSSDVGTQYF. The DNA of the CDR3 is TGCGCCAGCAGCTTGTTGTCCTCGGATGTGGGGACCCAGTACTTC.

This clonotype appeared a few times. The chain is built from TRBV12-3 or TRBV12-4 and TRBJ1-2; a weak D match, TRBD1 (5 bases). The CDR3 is made up of 13 amino acids. V shed 5 bases and J shed 3 bases, with 10 bases lying between them. The CDR3 bases are TGTGCCAGCAGTGTACAGGCAGACTATGGCTACACCTTC. This sequence encodes CASSVQADYGYTF.

The chain joins TRBV29-1 to TRBJ1-4; no clear D. CDR3 length: 12 residues. Germline V gene sequence: CDR1 SQVTM, CDR2 ANQGSEA. The V end lost 5 bases, the J end lost 12 bases, and 16 bases lay between the germline ends. For the CDR3, the DNA is TGCAGCGTTCCTGACGGACTCGGTGAACTGTTTTTT. Translated: CSVPDGLGELFF.

This clonotype was picked up a small number of times. The chain carries TRBV6-6 and TRBJ1-4; D may be TRBD1 (5 bases). Per germline, CDR1 MNHNY and CDR2 SVGAGI (reference sequence). V lost 8 bases and J 4 bases, leaving 17 bases between the germline ends. This CDR3 is 15 amino acids long. This CDR3 reads CASGTGQAFNEKLFF. The CDR3 nucleotides are TGTGCCAGCGGAACGGGGCAGGCATTTAATGAAAAACTGTTTTTT.

The chain couples TRBV7-2 to TRBJ1-4; 7 positions match TRBD1. Per the germline V gene, CDR1 is SGHTA and CDR2 is FQGNSA. V trimming: 8 bases; J trimming: 10 bases; junction bases outside the gene matches: 13. The CDR3 sequence is 14 residues long. The CDR3 here is CASGLGHRGGKLFF. CDR3 nucleotide sequence: TGTGCCAGCGGTCTTGGTCACAGGGGTGGAAAACTGTTTTTT. Complete variable domain (other parts from reference TRBV7-2 and TRBJ1-4): GAGVSQSPSNKVTEKGKDVELRCDPISGHTALYWYRQSLGQGLEFLIYFQGNSAPDKSGLPSDRFSAERTGGSVSTLTIQRTQQEDSAVYLCASGLGHRGGKLFFGSGTQLSVL.

The chain joins TRBV7-9 to TRBJ1-6, with a tentative D call TRBD1 (5 bases). Germline V gene lookup returns CDR1 SEHNR and CDR2 FQNEAQ (reference sequence). CDR3 length equals 19 residues. Trimming took off 1 base at V and 2 bases at J, with 18 bases between the two ends. CDR3 coding DNA: TGTGCCAGCAGCTTAGGGGCATGGGGACGGAGAACCTATAATTCACCCCTCCACTTT. The encoded protein is CASSLGAWGRRTYNSPLHF.

In its sample, this clonotype was seen a few times. The chain links TRBV7-9 to TRBJ2-7; no clear D. The CDR3 extends over 12 amino acids. Trimming took off 5 bases at V and 4 bases at J, with 9 bases between the two ends. Germline CDR1 SEHNR, CDR2 FQNEAQ (reference sequence). The CDR3 region has the DNA TGTGCCAGCAGCATTTCCGGATACGAGCAGTACTTC. This gives the protein CASSISGYEQYF.

This chain connects TRBV6-5 to TRBJ2-7; perhaps TRBD1 as D (6 bases). The CDR3 sequence is 14 residues long. Germline V gene sequence: CDR1 MNHEY, CDR2 SVGAGI. V lost 4 bases, J lost 2 bases, and 12 bases lay in between. This chain's CDR3 is CASSFNRDTYEQYF. The CDR3 coding sequence is TGTGCCAGCAGTTTTAACCGGGACACCTACGAGCAGTACTTC.

The chain combines TRBV15 with TRBJ2-1; 7 bases agree with TRBD1. The V gene's germline CDR1 is LNHNV and CDR2 YYDKDF (reference sequence). The CDR3 spans 16 residues. J was trimmed by 0 bases and V by 3 bases; bases with no gene match: 5. This CDR3 is CATSSPGTDSYNEQFF. The CDR3 DNA follows: TGTGCCACCAGCAGTCCCGGGACAGACTCCTACAATGAGCAGTTCTTC.

This clonotype came up a few times. The V and J genes are TRBV11-3 and TRBJ2-1, with 8 positions matching TRBD2. The CDR3 covers 15 residues. V trimming: 5 bases; J trimming: 0 bases; junction bases outside the gene matches: 3. Germline CDR1 SGHNT, CDR2 YENEEA. The CDR3 nucleotides are TGTGCCAGCAGCAAGAGCGGGAGCTCCTACAATGAGCAGTTCTTC. This translates into CASSKSGSSYNEQFF.

As for this clonotype: A much larger clone differs by one base, so this may be a read error. V is TRBV12-3 or TRBV12-4 and J is TRBJ2-4, with D perhaps given as TRBD1 or TRBD2 (5 bases each). Gene TRBJ2-7 matches the end of the DNA better, so the J call may be wrong. The CDR3 runs 13 residues. CDR3 in DNA: TGTGCCAGCGGGGACGGAAACTCCTACGAGCAGTACTTC. Its translation: CASGDGNSYEQYF.

The gene calls are TRBV6-1 and TRBJ2-6, with D perhaps matching TRBD1 (6 bases). This CDR3 has 17 amino acids. Per the germline V gene, CDR1 is MNHNS and CDR2 is SASEGT. The ends were cut back, 6 bases at V and 1 base at J, with 16 bases in the middle. The CDR3 sequence is CASRHPIGQSGANVLTF. CDR3 DNA sequence: TGTGCCAGCAGGCATCCCATTGGACAGTCTGGGGCCAACGTCCTGACTTTC.

The V and J genes are TRBV7-2 and TRBJ1-2; 7 nucleotides align to TRBD1. Losses at the gene ends were 5 bases for V and 7 bases for J; bases not matched to a gene: 13. The CDR3 consists of 15 residues. CDR1 SGHTA and CDR2 FQGNSA come from the germline V gene. The CDR3 DNA sequence: TGTGCCAGCAGCCAGAACAGGGGCCCCGGTAGTGGCTACACCTTC. It is translated as CASSQNRGPGSGYTF.

The V and J genes are TRBV12-3 or TRBV12-4 and TRBJ1-5; a possible D gene is TRBD1 (5 bases). This CDR3 region has 14 residues. V lost 3 bases and J 4 bases, leaving 10 bases between the germline ends. DNA of the CDR3: TGTGCCAGCAGTTTCAGGGCTGGAAATCAGCCCCAGCATTTT. Translated: CASSFRAGNQPQHF.

J is TRBJ2-1 and V is TRBV3-1; 8 bases are a match to TRBD1. The length of the CDR3 is 15 residues. Germline loops: CDR1 LGHDT, CDR2 YNNKEL (reference sequence). V lost 4 bases, J lost 8 bases, and 10 bases stayed unmatched. This chain's CDR3 is CASSRTRTGYDEQFF. The CDR3 DNA follows: TGTGCCAGCAGCCGCACCCGGACAGGGTACGATGAGCAGTTCTTC.

On this clonotype itself: A much larger clone differs by one base, so this may be a read error. The chain carries TRBV27 and TRBJ2-5; tentatively, D is TRBD1 (5 bases). CDR3 length: 15 amino acids. Germline CDR1 reads MNHEY; CDR2 reads SMNVEV (reference sequence). CDR3 DNA: TGTGCCAGCAGTTTAGGAGAAGGGGTGGAAGAGGCCCAGTACTTC. It is translated as CASSLGEGVEEAQYF.

The chain couples TRBV7-2 to TRBJ2-3, with D maybe TRBD2 (5 bases). The CDR3 contains 15 residues. The ends were cut back, 5 bases at V and 0 bases at J, with 12 bases in the middle. Germline V gene lookup returns CDR1 SGHTA and CDR2 FQGNSA. The CDR3 spells CASSAQAGSTDTQYF. DNA of the CDR3: TGTGCCAGCAGCGCCCAGGCGGGCAGCACAGATACGCAGTATTTT.